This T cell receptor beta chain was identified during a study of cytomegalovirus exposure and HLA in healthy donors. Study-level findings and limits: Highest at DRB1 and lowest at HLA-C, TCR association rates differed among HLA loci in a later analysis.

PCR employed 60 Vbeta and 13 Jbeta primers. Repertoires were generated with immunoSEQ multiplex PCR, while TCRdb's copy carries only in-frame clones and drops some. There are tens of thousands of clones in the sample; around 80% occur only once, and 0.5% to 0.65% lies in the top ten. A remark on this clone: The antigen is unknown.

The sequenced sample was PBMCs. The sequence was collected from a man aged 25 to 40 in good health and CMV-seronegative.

DNA of the CDR3: TGTGCCAGCTCACTCGGTGTCAGCGAGGAGTGGTACTTC. Protein sequence: CASSLGVSEEWYF. This sequence joins TRBV18 and TRBJ2-7; D is ambiguous. This CDR3 is 13 amino acids long. Trimming stripped 4 bases from V and 12 bases from J, with 19 bases between. Germline assignment: CDR1 KGHSH and CDR2 LQKENI.